Listed below are T cell receptor beta chains from one sample, sequenced in a study of blood T cell repertoires in COVID-19. Clones were sequenced by immunoSEQ multiplex PCR, and TCRdb holds only the in-frame ones, with some missing. The sample contains hundreds of thousands of clones, around 82% of which appear only once. Sequenced sample: peripheral blood. The receptor set was obtained from an elderly woman with active or convalescent COVID-19. The CDR3 runs from the conserved cysteine through the conserved F or W. The order of the fields is CDR3 protein, CDR3 length, J gene, V gene.

CDR3 protein: CASSLGQNTGELFF
CDR3 length: 14
J gene: TRBJ2-2
V gene: TRBV5-1

CDR3 protein: CASSRGGEGTEAFF
CDR3 length: 14
J gene: TRBJ1-1
V gene: TRBV6-5

CDR3 protein: CASSFGGNQPQHF
CDR3 length: 13
J gene: TRBJ1-5
V gene: TRBV7-2

CDR3 protein: CASSFLAGHMNTEAFF
CDR3 length: 16
J gene: TRBJ1-1
V gene: TRBV5-1

CDR3 protein: CASSLRREQSYEQYF
CDR3 length: 15
J gene: TRBJ2-7
V gene: TRBV11-2

CDR3 protein: CASSPARGDSPLHF
CDR3 length: 14
J gene: TRBJ1-6
V gene: TRBV5-4

CDR3 protein: CAWSVLKGQSIADSPLHF
CDR3 length: 18
J gene: TRBJ1-6
V gene: TRBV30

CDR3 protein: CASSPPGEFNSPLHF
CDR3 length: 15
J gene: TRBJ1-6
V gene: TRBV18

CDR3 protein: CASRRGGHSGTGELFF
CDR3 length: 16
J gene: TRBJ2-2
V gene: TRBV19

CDR3 protein: CASSFWSGGTGGYTF
CDR3 length: 15
J gene: TRBJ1-2
V gene: TRBV28

CDR3 protein: CASSTLAGGQETQYF
CDR3 length: 15
J gene: TRBJ2-5
V gene: TRBV19

CDR3 protein: CASHRGNYGYTF
CDR3 length: 12
J gene: TRBJ1-2
V gene: TRBV19

CDR3 protein: CATSVDTNSNQPQHF
CDR3 length: 15
J gene: TRBJ1-5
V gene: TRBV15

CDR3 protein: CASSASLLGTDTQYF
CDR3 length: 15
J gene: TRBJ2-3
V gene: TRBV9

CDR3 protein: CASSHRTGPINEKLFF
CDR3 length: 16
J gene: TRBJ1-4
V gene: TRBV4-1

CDR3 protein: CASSVAGTAYGYTF
CDR3 length: 14
J gene: TRBJ1-2
V gene: TRBV5-1

CDR3 protein: CASNSRGNNSPLHF
CDR3 length: 14
J gene: TRBJ1-6
V gene: TRBV27

CDR3 protein: CASSLQQLSTDTQYF
CDR3 length: 15
J gene: TRBJ2-3
V gene: TRBV5-1

CDR3 protein: CASSDRGGNEKLFF
CDR3 length: 14
J gene: TRBJ1-4
V gene: TRBV10-1

CDR3 protein: CASSPLPDTSYEQYF
CDR3 length: 15
J gene: TRBJ2-7
V gene: TRBV5-1

CDR3 protein: CATSGTSGFQETQYF
CDR3 length: 15
J gene: TRBJ2-5
V gene: TRBV24-1

CDR3 protein: CASRAPGQSPRGYTF
CDR3 length: 15
J gene: TRBJ1-2
V gene: TRBV2